What follows are 21 T cell receptor beta chains derived from one specimen sequenced in a study of T cells in Graves' hyperthyroidism and ophthalmopathy. RNA transcripts were the template for amplifying TCR beta CDR3 regions. In the first-round RT-PCR of the TCR CDR3, the HTBI primer set was used. TCRdb fed the multiplex PCR reads into MiXCR, producing one record per CDR3 protein. The sample shows about half a million distinct CDR3 sequences, 15% to 20% of them seen only once. Sequenced sample: blood. These receptor sequences come from a man aged 40-50 years with Graves' ophthalmopathy.

This clonotype came up many times. This CDR3 is CASSPSSDGDTQYF. CDR3 DNA sequence: TGTGCCAGCAGCCCAAGCTCGGACGGAGATACGCAGTATTTT. V is TRBV7-2 and J is TRBJ2-3, with D unresolved. V lost 5 bases and J 5 bases, leaving 14 bases between the germline ends. Per germline, CDR1 SGHTA and CDR2 FQGNSA. The CDR3 covers 14 residues.

The chain uses TRBV20-1 and TRBJ2-7; tentatively, D is TRBD2 (6 bases). The ends were cut back, 2 bases at V and 2 bases at J, with 10 bases in the middle. Germline CDR1 and CDR2: DFQATT and SNEGSKA (reference sequence). The CDR3 totals 13 residues. CDR3 loop: CSARKGLAYEQYF. As DNA, the CDR3 is TGCAGTGCTAGAAAGGGACTCGCCTACGAGCAGTACTTC.

This clonotype has just a few counts. The CDR3 region is CASSWTEQETQYF. The CDR3 coding sequence is TGTGCCAGCAGTTGGACCGAGCAAGAGACCCAGTACTTC. The gene calls are TRBV2 and TRBJ2-5; D remains unclear. V dropped 5 bases and J dropped 2 bases, with 9 bases sitting between them. The CDR3 is made up of 13 amino acids. Germline assignment: CDR1 SNHLY and CDR2 FYNNEI.

The rearrangement uses TRBV7-3 and TRBJ2-5, with D possibly being TRBD1 (6 bases). CDR1 and CDR2 from the germline V gene are SGHTA and FQGTGA. The CDR3 runs 14 residues. The ends were cut back, 6 bases at V and 4 bases at J, with 15 bases in the middle. The CDR3 DNA follows: TGTGCCAGCAGTGAATCCGGGACAAGAGAGACCCAGTACTTC. Translation gives CASSESGTRETQYF.

This clonotype has more than one count but fewer than ten. The V call is TRBV4-3, the J call TRBJ2-1; 7 nucleotides align to TRBD1. Losses at the gene ends were 4 bases for V and 10 bases for J; bases not matched to a gene: 4. This CDR3 has 12 amino acids. Germline CDR1 LGHNA, CDR2 YSLEER. The CDR3 reads CASSRTTGEQFF. CDR3 nucleotides: TGCGCCAGCAGCCGGACGACAGGGGAGCAGTTCTTC.

A few counts support this clonotype. V gene TRBV7-9 combines with J gene TRBJ1-3; a possible D gene is TRBD1 (6 bases). V was clipped by 1 base and J by 8 bases, with 12 bases between them. The CDR3 extends over 14 amino acids. From germline, CDR1 is SEHNR and CDR2 FQNEAQ (reference sequence). DNA for the CDR3: TGTGCCAGCAGCTTAGAAGGGGGATTGGACACCATATATTTT. Its translation: CASSLEGGLDTIYF.

This clonotype was observed a handful of times. V is TRBV20-1 and J is TRBJ2-3; D unclear. V was clipped by 0 bases and J by 4 bases, with 5 bases between them. Germline V CDR1 and CDR2: DFQATT, SNEGSKA (reference sequence). This CDR3 comprises 12 residues. Here the CDR3 DNA reads TGCAGTGCTAGAGAATCAGCAGATACGCAGTATTTT. Translating gives CSARESADTQYF.

Concerning this clonotype: A much larger clone lies a single base off, so this may be a read error. The V gene is TRBV6-1, the J gene TRBJ2-7, with 11 nucleotides matching TRBD2. The last part of the DNA fits TRBJ2-1 better; the J call may be wrong. The CDR3 is 15 amino acids. Per germline, CDR1 MNHNS and CDR2 SASEGT. Written as DNA, the CDR3 is TGTGCCAGCAGTCAAACTAGCGGGAGACAGTACGAGCAGTTCTTC. Its protein is CASSQTSGRQYEQFF.

This clonotype was detected only a few times. This chain uses TRBV6-1 with TRBJ2-5, with D tentatively TRBD2 (5 bases). V shed 6 bases and J shed 5 bases, with 16 bases lying between them. Per the germline V gene, CDR1 is MNHNS and CDR2 is SASEGT. The CDR3 has 14 residues. The CDR3 protein is CASSRTGSPETQYF. Written as DNA, the CDR3 is TGTGCCAGCAGCCGGACGGGGAGTCCGGAGACCCAGTACTTC.

The genes are TRBV13 and TRBJ2-7, with 11 positions matching TRBD2. The CDR3 is made up of 14 amino acids. The germline V gene has CDR1 PRHDT and CDR2 FYEKMQ (reference sequence). Trimming removed 4 bases from V and 3 bases from J; junction bases left unmatched: 2. In DNA, the CDR3 is TGTGCCAGCAGCTCGACTAGCGGGAACTACGAGCAGTACTTC. It translates to CASSSTSGNYEQYF.

V usage is TRBV5-1 and J usage is TRBJ2-7, with TRBD2 matching over 13 bases. J lost 2 bases, V lost 3 bases, and 5 bases had no gene match. CDR1 and CDR2 (germline): SGHRS, YFSETQ. The CDR3 is made up of 16 amino acids. CDR3 region: CASSSPGLAGPYEQYF. The CDR3 nucleotides read TGCGCCAGCAGCTCCCCGGGACTAGCGGGACCCTACGAGCAGTACTTC.

On this clonotype itself: A much larger clonotype is one base distant, so this may be a read error. This chain joins TRBV12-3 or TRBV12-4 and TRBJ1-1, with D uncertain. The CDR3 contains 17 residues. Here the CDR3 reads CASSLKVFPNMNTEALF. Written as DNA, the CDR3 is TGTGCCAGCAGTTTAAAAGTTTTCCCCAATATGAACACTGAAGCTCTCTTT.

The chain carries TRBV12-1 and TRBJ2-2; the listed D gene, TRBD1, was not tested against the DNA. TRBV12-1 is marked as a pseudogene. The CDR3 runs 15 residues. The CDR3 loop reads CARRSRGLNTGELFF. The CDR3 nucleotides are TGTGCCCGCCGGAGCAGGGGACTTAACACCGGGGAGCTGTTTTTT.

This clonotype has only a few counts. The V and J genes are TRBV18 and TRBJ1-3; D perhaps matches TRBD1 (6 bases). Trimming left V 2 bases short and J 8 bases short, with 13 bases between. The CDR3 spans 14 residues. Germline V gene lookup returns CDR1 KGHSH and CDR2 LQKENI. DNA of the CDR3: TGTGCCAGCTCACCAACAGGGAAGTGGGACACCATATATTTT. This codes for CASSPTGKWDTIYF.

CDR3 sequence (DNA): TGTGCCAGCAGCGCCAGAATCTTCTCTGGGGCCAACGTCCTGACTTTC. It encodes CASSARIFSGANVLTF. The V call is TRBV2, the J call TRBJ2-6; no clear D gene. Germline V gene data show CDR1 as SNHLY and CDR2 as FYNNEI. The length of the CDR3 is 16 residues. V was trimmed by 6 bases and J by 0 bases, leaving 12 bases between them.

This clonotype was counted ten times or more. The chain links TRBV2 to TRBJ1-6; D unclear. The V gene lost 2 bases and the J gene lost 7 bases, with 9 bases spanning the gap. Germline assignment: CDR1 SNHLY and CDR2 FYNNEI. There are 14 residues in the CDR3. The CDR3 DNA follows: TGTGCCAGCAGTGAAAGGGTCGCGAATTCACCCCTCCACTTT. It is translated as CASSERVANSPLHF.

In the case of this clonotype: With a much larger clone just one base away, this may be a read error. The chain links TRBV7-8 to TRBJ1-3; D might be TRBD1 (6 bases). Per the germline V gene, CDR1 is SGHVS and CDR2 is FQNEAQ. This CDR3 is 15 amino acids long. The CDR3 reads CANSLQGSPGNTIYF. For the CDR3, the DNA is TGTGCCAACAGCTTACAGGGAAGTCCGGGAAACACCATATATTTT.

This clonotype has a count of ten or more. V usage is TRBV6-2 or TRBV6-3 and J usage is TRBJ1-1, with D hard to call. The CDR3 is 14 amino acids. From germline, CDR1 is MNHEY and CDR2 SVGEGT. V was trimmed by 5 bases and J by 1 base, leaving 11 bases between them. The DNA for the CDR3 is TGTGCCAGCAGTACGGGCCATACGAACACTGAAGCTTTCTTT. Encoded protein: CASSTGHTNTEAFF.

The chain carries TRBV5-1 and TRBJ2-1, with TRBD2 matching 12 bases. Germline V gene lookup returns CDR1 SGHRS and CDR2 YFSETQ. The trim removed 4 bases at V and 7 bases at J, leaving 12 bases unmatched. The CDR3 has 17 residues. The CDR3 protein is CASSRFIGLAGPNEQFF. CDR3 DNA: TGCGCCAGCAGCCGGTTTATTGGACTAGCGGGACCTAATGAGCAGTTCTTC.

This clonotype was counted a few times. J is TRBJ2-5 and V is TRBV3-2; TRBD1 is the table's D call and was not checked against the DNA. TRBV3-2 corresponds to a pseudogene. This CDR3 comprises 16 residues. CDR3 bases: TGTGCCAGCAGCCCATGTACAGGGCGGGATGAAGAGACCCAGTACTTC. Protein sequence: CASSPCTGRDEETQYF.

The chain has TRBV7-3 and TRBJ2-3; D may match TRBD1 or TRBD2 (6 bases each). Germline CDR1 SGHTA, CDR2 FQGTGA. V lost 2 bases to trimming and J lost 4 bases, with 19 bases between them. The CDR3 has 17 residues. The CDR3 sequence: CASSLGVGGNRADTQYF. CDR3 sequence (DNA): TGTGCCAGCAGCTTAGGTGTGGGAGGTAACAGGGCAGATACGCAGTATTTT.